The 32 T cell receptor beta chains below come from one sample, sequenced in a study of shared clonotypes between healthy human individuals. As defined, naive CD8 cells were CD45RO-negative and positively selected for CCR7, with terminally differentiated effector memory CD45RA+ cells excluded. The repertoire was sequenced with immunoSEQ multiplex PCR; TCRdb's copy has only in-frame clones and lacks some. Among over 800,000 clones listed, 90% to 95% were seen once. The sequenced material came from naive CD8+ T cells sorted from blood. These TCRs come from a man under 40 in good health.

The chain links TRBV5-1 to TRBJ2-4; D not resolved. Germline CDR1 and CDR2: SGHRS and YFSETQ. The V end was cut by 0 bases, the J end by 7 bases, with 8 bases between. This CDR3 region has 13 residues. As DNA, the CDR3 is TGCGCCAGCAGCTTGGAGGGATCCAACATTCAGTACTTC. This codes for CASSLEGSNIQYF.

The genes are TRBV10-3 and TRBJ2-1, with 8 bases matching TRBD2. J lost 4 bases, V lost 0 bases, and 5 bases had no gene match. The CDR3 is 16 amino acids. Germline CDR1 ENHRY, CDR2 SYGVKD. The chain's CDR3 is CAISESGTRDYNEQFF. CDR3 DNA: TGTGCCATCAGTGAGTCAGGGACTAGAGATTACAATGAGCAGTTCTTC.

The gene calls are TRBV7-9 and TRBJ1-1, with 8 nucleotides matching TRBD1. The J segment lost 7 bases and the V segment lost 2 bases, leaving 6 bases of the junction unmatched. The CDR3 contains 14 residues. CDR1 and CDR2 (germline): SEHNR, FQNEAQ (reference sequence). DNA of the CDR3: TGTGCCAGCAGCTTACCCCTAGGACAGGGTGAAGCTTTCTTT. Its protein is CASSLPLGQGEAFF.

The CDR3 bases are TGTGCCAGCAGCGTAGAGGGACAACTAAATGAAAAACTGTTTTTT. This gives the protein CASSVEGQLNEKLFF. The V gene is TRBV9, the J gene TRBJ1-4; possible D gene TRBD1, 6 bases. The ends were cut back, 0 bases at V and 5 bases at J, with 11 bases in the middle. This CDR3 is built from 15 residues. CDR1 is SGDLS and CDR2 is YYNGEE in the germline V gene.

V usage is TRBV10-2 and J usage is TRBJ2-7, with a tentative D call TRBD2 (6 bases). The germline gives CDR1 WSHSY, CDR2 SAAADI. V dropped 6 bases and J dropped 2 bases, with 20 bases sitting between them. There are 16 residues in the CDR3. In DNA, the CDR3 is TGCGCCAGCAGAAAACCGGGACGAGGCGGGACCTACGAGCAGTACTTC. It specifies CASRKPGRGGTYEQYF.

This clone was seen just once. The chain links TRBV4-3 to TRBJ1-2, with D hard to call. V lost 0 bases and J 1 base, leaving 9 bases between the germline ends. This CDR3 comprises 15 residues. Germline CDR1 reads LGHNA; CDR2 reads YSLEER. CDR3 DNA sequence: TGCGCCAGCAGCCAAGACAGAGTTGATAACTATGGCTACACCTTC. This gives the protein CASSQDRVDNYGYTF.

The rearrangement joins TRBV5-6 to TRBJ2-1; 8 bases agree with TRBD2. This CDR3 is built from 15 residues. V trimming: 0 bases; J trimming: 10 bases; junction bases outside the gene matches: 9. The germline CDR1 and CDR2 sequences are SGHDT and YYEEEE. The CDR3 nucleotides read TGTGCCAGCAGCTTGGGAGGCACCGGGGGGGACGAGCAGTTCTTC. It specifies CASSLGGTGGDEQFF.

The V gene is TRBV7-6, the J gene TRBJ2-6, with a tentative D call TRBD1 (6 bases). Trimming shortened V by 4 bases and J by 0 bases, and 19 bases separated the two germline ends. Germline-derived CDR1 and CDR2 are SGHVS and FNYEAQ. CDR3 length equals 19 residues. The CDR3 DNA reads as TGTGCCAGCAGCTCCCTAAGCCGGGACACCGGCTCTGGGGCCAACGTCCTGACTTTC. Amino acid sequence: CASSSLSRDTGSGANVLTF.

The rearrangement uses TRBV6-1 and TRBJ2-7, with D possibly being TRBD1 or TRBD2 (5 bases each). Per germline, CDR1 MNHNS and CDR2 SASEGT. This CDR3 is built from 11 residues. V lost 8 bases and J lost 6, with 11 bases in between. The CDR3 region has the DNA TGTGCCAGCCGAGGGGTCGGCGAGCAGTACTTC. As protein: CASRGVGEQYF.

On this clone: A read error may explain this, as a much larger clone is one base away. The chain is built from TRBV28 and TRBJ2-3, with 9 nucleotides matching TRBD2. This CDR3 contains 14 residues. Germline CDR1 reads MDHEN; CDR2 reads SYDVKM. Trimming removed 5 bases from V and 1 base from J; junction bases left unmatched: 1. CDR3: CASSRTSGTDTQYF. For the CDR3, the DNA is TGTGCCAGCAGTCGGACTAGCGGCACAGATACGCAGTATTTT.

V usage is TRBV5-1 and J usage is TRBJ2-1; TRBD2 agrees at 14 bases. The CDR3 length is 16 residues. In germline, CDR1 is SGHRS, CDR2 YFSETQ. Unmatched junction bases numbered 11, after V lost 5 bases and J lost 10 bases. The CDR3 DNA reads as TGCGCCAGCAGTAAGGCCGGGACTAGCGGGAGACGGGAGCAGTTCTTC. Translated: CASSKAGTSGRREQFF.

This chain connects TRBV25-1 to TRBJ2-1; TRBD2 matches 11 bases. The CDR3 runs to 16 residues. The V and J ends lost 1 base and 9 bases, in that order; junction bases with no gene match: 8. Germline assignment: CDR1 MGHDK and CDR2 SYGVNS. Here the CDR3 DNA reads TGTGCCAGCAGTGAATTCGAACTAGCGGGAGTACTTGAGCAGTTCTTC. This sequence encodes CASSEFELAGVLEQFF.

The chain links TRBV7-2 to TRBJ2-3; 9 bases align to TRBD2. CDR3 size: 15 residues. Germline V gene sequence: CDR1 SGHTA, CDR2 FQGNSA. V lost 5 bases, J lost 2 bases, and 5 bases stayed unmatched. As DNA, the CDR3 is TGTGCCAGCAGCGATCTAGCGGGACTCACAGATACGCAGTATTTT. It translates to CASSDLAGLTDTQYF.

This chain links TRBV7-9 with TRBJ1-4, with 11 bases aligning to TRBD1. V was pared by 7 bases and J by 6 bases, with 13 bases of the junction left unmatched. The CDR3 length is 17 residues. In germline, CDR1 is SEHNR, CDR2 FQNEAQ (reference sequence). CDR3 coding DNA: TGTGCCAGCACACGCTCCGACCGGGACAGGGGGGATGAAAAACTGTTTTTT. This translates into CASTRSDRDRGDEKLFF.

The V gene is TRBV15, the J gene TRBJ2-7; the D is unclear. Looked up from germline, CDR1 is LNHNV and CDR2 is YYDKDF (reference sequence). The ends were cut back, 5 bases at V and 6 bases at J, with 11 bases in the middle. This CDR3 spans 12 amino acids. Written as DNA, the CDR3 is TGTGCCACCAGCCCCCCCTACGGCGAGCAGTACTTC. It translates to CATSPPYGEQYF.

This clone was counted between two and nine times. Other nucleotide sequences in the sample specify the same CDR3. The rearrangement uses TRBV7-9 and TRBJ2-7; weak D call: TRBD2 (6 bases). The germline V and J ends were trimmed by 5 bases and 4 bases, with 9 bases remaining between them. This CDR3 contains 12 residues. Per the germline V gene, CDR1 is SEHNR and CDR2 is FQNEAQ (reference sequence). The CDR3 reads CASSPSGYEQYF. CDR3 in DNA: TGTGCCAGCAGCCCAAGCGGGTACGAGCAGTACTTC.

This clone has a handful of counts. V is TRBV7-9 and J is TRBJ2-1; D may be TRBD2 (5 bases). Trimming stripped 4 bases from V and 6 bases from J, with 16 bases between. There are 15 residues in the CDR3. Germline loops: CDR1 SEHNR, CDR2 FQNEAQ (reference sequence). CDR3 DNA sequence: TGTGCCAGCAGCTCCCCTAACGGGATCGGCAATGAGCAGTTCTTC. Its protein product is CASSSPNGIGNEQFF.

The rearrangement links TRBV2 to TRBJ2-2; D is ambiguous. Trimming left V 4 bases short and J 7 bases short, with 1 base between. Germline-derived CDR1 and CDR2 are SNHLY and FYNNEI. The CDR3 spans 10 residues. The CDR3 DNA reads TGTGCCAGCAGTGTCGGGGAGCTGTTTTTT. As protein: CASSVGELFF.

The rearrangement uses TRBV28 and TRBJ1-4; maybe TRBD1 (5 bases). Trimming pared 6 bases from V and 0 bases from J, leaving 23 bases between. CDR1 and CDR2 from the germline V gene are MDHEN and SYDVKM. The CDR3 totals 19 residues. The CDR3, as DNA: TGTGCCAGCAGCTCGTCAGGGAGTATCCTCCTTGCAACTAATGAAAAACTGTTTTTT. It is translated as CASSSSGSILLATNEKLFF.

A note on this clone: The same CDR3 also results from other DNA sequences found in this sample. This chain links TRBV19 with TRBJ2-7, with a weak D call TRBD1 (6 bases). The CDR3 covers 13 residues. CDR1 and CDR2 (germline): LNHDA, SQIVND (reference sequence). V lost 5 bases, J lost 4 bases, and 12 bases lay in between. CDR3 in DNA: TGTGCCAGTAGTCCGACAGGAGGATACGAGCAGTACTTC. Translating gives CASSPTGGYEQYF.

Here the CDR3 DNA reads TGCGCCAGCAGCCAAGATCCGGGGGGTGCCGGGGAGCTGTTTTTT. Translating gives CASSQDPGGAGELFF. The chain employs TRBV4-3 and TRBJ2-2; 7 bases are shared with TRBD2. CDR3 length: 15 residues. CDR1 and CDR2 (germline): LGHNA, YSLEER. Trimming cost V 0 bases and J 6 bases; bases outside gene matches: 4.

The CDR3 loop reads CASSPTSFGGYTF. CDR3 nucleotides: TGTGCCAGCAGCCCGACTTCGTTCGGTGGCTACACCTTC. This rearrangement joins TRBV6-5 to TRBJ1-2; D gene unclear. Per germline, CDR1 MNHEY and CDR2 SVGAGI. This CDR3 is 13 amino acids long. Trimming removed 6 bases at V and 7 bases at J, with 15 bases between.

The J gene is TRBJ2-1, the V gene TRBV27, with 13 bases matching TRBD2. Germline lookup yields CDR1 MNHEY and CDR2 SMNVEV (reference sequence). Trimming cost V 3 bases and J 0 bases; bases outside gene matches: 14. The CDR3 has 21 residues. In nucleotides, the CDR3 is TGTGCCAGCAGTTTCTCCCTGCCGGGACTAGCGGGATCAAGCTCCTACAATGAGCAGTTCTTC. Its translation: CASSFSLPGLAGSSSYNEQFF.

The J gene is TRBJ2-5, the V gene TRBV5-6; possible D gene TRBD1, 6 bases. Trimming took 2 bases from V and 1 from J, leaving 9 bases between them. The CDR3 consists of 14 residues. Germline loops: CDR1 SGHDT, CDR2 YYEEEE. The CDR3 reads CASSFRGSQETQYF. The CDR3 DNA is TGTGCCAGCAGCTTCAGGGGCAGCCAAGAGACCCAGTACTTC.

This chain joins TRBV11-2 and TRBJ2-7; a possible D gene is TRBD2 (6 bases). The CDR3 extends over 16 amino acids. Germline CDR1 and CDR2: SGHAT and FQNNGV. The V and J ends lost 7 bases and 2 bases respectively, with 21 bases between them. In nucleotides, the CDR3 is TGTGCCAGCACCAACCCCTTAGGAGGGCCTCCCTACGAGCAGTACTTC. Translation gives CASTNPLGGPPYEQYF.

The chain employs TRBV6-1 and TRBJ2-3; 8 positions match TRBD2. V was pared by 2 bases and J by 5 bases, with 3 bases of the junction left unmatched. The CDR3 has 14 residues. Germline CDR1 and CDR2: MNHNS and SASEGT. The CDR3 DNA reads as TGTGCCAGCAGTGAAAAGCGGGAGAGAGATACGCAGTATTTT. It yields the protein CASSEKRERDTQYF.

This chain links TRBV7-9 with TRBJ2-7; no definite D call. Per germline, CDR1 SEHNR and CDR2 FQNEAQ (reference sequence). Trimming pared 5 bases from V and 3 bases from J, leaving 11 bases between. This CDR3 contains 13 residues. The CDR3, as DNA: TGTGCCAGCAGCGCCGCCTCGTACTACGAGCAGTACTTC. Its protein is CASSAASYYEQYF.

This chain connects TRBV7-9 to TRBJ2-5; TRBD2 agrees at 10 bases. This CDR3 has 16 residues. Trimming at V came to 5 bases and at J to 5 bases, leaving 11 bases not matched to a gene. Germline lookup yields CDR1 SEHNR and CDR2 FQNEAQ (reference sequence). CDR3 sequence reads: CASSPESGRAMETQYF. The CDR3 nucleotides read TGTGCCAGCAGCCCCGAAAGCGGGAGGGCTATGGAGACCCAGTACTTC.

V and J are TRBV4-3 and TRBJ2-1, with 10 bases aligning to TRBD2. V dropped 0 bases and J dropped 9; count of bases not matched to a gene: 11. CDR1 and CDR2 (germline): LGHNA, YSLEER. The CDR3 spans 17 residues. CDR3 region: CASSQDFRASGSGEQFF. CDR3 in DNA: TGCGCCAGCAGCCAAGACTTCCGGGCTAGCGGGAGCGGTGAGCAGTTCTTC.

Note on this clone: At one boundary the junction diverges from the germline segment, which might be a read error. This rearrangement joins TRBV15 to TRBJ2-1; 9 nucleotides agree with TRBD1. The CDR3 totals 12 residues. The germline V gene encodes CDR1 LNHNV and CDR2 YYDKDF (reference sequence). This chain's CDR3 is CATSRLGQGRLF. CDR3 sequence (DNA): TGTGCCACCAGCAGACTAGGACAGGGGAGACTCTTC.

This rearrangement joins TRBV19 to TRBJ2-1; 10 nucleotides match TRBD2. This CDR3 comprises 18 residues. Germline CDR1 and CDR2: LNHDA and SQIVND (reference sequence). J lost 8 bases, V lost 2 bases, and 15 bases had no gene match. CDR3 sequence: CASSIYGRPASGSYEQFF. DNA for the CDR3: TGTGCCAGTAGTATATATGGCCGTCCGGCTAGCGGGAGTTATGAGCAGTTCTTC.

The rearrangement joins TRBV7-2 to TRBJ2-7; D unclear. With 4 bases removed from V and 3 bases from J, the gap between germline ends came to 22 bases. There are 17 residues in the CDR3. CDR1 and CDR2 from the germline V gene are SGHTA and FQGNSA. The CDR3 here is CASSSLLEARSNYEQYF. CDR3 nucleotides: TGTGCCAGCAGCTCCCTTTTAGAGGCCCGGTCCAACTACGAGCAGTACTTC.